One and the same sample provided the 6 T cell receptor beta chains below, sequenced in a study of blood T cell repertoires in COVID-19. Method: immunoSEQ multiplex PCR; TCRdb's copy keeps in-frame clones and lacks some. The table shows 100,000 to 150,000 clones, with 85% occurring only once. What was sequenced was peripheral blood. All receptors come from a man at least 80 years old with active or convalescent COVID-19.

This sequence joins TRBV30 and TRBJ2-3, with TRBD1 matching 8 bases. The CDR3 length is 14 residues. Per germline, CDR1 GTSNPN and CDR2 SVGIG (reference sequence). V lost 1 base and J lost 5; bases outside the gene matches: 5. The CDR3 DNA follows: TGTGCCTGGAGTGCGGGACAGGTGGAAGATACGCAGTATTTT. It yields the protein CAWSAGQVEDTQYF.

V is TRBV5-6 and J is TRBJ1-2, with D hard to call. The CDR3 length is 11 residues. The V gene's germline CDR1 is SGHDT and CDR2 YYEEEE. The V and J ends lost 2 bases and 5 bases respectively, with 4 bases between them. The CDR3 reads CASSLRYGYTF. CDR3 nucleotide sequence: TGTGCCAGCAGCTTACGGTATGGCTACACCTTC.

This chain uses TRBV5-1 with TRBJ1-1, with 9 bases fitting TRBD1. J gave up 1 base and V 5 bases, and 3 bases lay outside the gene matches. The CDR3 runs to 14 residues. The V gene's germline CDR1 is SGHRS and CDR2 YFSETQ. CDR3 in amino acids: CASRSTGGNTEAFF. In nucleotides, the CDR3 is TGCGCCAGCAGATCGACAGGGGGGAACACTGAAGCTTTCTTT.

This CDR3 is CASNPGGLTYEQYF. The CDR3 bases are TGTGCCAGCAACCCGGGTGGCTTAACCTACGAGCAGTACTTC. The V call is TRBV6-5, the J call TRBJ2-7, with unresolved D. CDR1 MNHEY and CDR2 SVGAGI come from the germline V gene. The CDR3 is 14 amino acids. Trimming took 7 bases from V and 2 from J, leaving 15 bases between them.

This chain uses TRBV6-2 or TRBV6-3 with TRBJ2-3, with D possibly being TRBD1 (6 bases). The CDR3 extends over 15 amino acids. V was shortened by 5 bases and J by 3 bases, with 15 bases between the two germline ends. Germline V gene lookup returns CDR1 MNHEY and CDR2 SVGEGT. The CDR3: CASSDTGLRTDTQYF. CDR3 sequence (DNA): TGTGCCAGCAGTGACACAGGGTTAAGGACAGATACGCAGTATTTT.

Regarding this clone: Different DNA sequences within this sample yield the same CDR3. The chain recombines TRBV5-1 with TRBJ1-1, with no clear D. The germline V and J ends were trimmed by 0 bases and 1 base, with 4 bases remaining between them. The germline V gene has CDR1 SGHRS and CDR2 YFSETQ. This CDR3 has 13 amino acids. CDR3: CASSLAGNTEAFF. CDR3 nucleotides: TGCGCCAGCAGCTTGGCCGGGAACACTGAAGCTTTCTTT.